This T cell receptor (beta chain) was obtained from a study of blood T cells in healthy people across ages. In this sample, this clonotype turned up a few times. For the second PCR, which ran for 7 to 11 cycles, a sample-barcoded 5' primer and a J-beta primer mix were used. TCRdb reprocessed the 5' RACE reads via MiXCR and lists one record per CDR3 protein. The repertoire has roughly 730,000 distinct CDR3 sequences, approximately 53% of them found once; the top ten carry around 25%. Germline-derived CDR1 and CDR2 are MNHEY and SVGEGT. The CDR3 contains 14 residues. Sequencing input: blood. The genes are TRBV6-2 or TRBV6-3 and TRBJ2-5; 9 bases match TRBD1. The closer fit of TRBJ2-7 to the DNA end suggests the J call may be wrong. The sequence derives from a man aged 35-49 years in good health. The CDR3 DNA reads as TGTGCCAGCAGCAGGGACAGGGTTTCCAACGAGCAGTACTTC. As protein: CASSRDRVSNEQYF.